These 2 T cell receptor beta chains were all obtained from the same sample, sequenced in a study of beta chain features in type 1 diabetes. Investigators reverse transcribed all isolated RNA, so they sequenced expressed TCRB transcripts. The data were produced by immunoSEQ multiplex PCR, yet TCRdb's version contains in-frame clones alone and is incomplete. The data contain about 16,000 clones, 45% to 65% of them singletons. Sequences were obtained from stem cell memory CD4+ T cells from blood. Every receptor here comes from a woman between 18 and 30 years old in good health.

The chain couples TRBV4-1 to TRBJ2-1; D is undetermined. The CDR3 is 16 amino acids. Trimming cost V 6 bases and J 6 bases, with 21 bases left between them. Looked up from germline, CDR1 is MGHRA and CDR2 is YSYEKL. Here the CDR3 reads CASRPLAGPLGNEQFF. The DNA of the CDR3 is TGCGCCAGCAGACCACTCGCCGGTCCCCTAGGCAATGAGCAGTTCTTC.

A few counts support this clone. This chain uses TRBV7-3 with TRBJ2-1, with D unresolved. The CDR3 totals 13 residues. Trimming took off 4 bases at V and 9 bases at J, with 13 bases between the two ends. Germline CDR1 and CDR2: SGHTA and FQGTGA. As DNA, the CDR3 is TGTGCCAGCAGCTCAGCACGAGGCGGTGAGCAGTTCTTC. Translation: CASSSARGGEQFF.